This TCR beta chain was recorded in a study of human T cells and chemical hapten exposure. Study information: Yields of TCR per sample differed, chiefly owing to small differences in pooled library volume. General study points: The number of TCRs above 1 in 1000 frequency did not change after DPC sensitization.

This clonotype was seen repeatedly, ten times or more. Its antigen is unknown. Each cDNA molecule in the library carried unique molecular identifiers. Per the authors' pipeline: There were a median of approximately 100,000 TCRs per sample, with a range from about 23,224 to 690,600. TCRdb reprocessed the 5' RACE reads with MiXCR, giving one entry per CDR3 protein. TCRdb, not the original authors, processed these V and J calls. The table lists some 150,000 distinct CDR3 sequences, around 4% of them singletons, with 1.3% to 1.5% in the top ten. Unfractionated whole blood yielded the extracted total RNA. The clonotype originates from a female donor in good health.

For the CDR3, the DNA is TGTGCCAGCAGGCTAGGTACAAAGATTCAGTACTTC. It encodes CASRLGTKIQYF. This chain uses TRBV7-6 with TRBJ2-4, with D unresolved. CDR3 length: 12 residues. Per germline, CDR1 SGHVS and CDR2 FNYEAQ. The V end lost 6 bases, the J end lost 10 bases, and 13 bases lay between the germline ends. Complete variable domain (other parts from reference TRBV7-6 and TRBJ2-4): GAGVSQSPRYKVTKRGQDVALRCDPISGHVSLYWYRQALGQGPEFLTYFNYEAQQDKSGLPNDRFSAERPEGSISTLTIQRTEQRDSAMYRCASRLGTKIQYFGAGTRLSVL.